This TCR beta chain came from a study of blood T cell repertoires in COVID-19. Profiling relied on immunoSEQ multiplex PCR, and the TCRdb table lists in-frame clones only, not all of them. The table has fewer than 200,000 clones, 75% to 95% seen once. This clone has at least ten counts. Between the trimmed V and J ends, which lost 4 bases and 9 bases, there was a span of 13 bases. Germline V lookup: CDR1 SGHNT, CDR2 YENEEA. The CDR3 is made up of 13 amino acids. This clonotype was sampled from a man in his fifties or sixties with acute or convalescent COVID-19. Sample: peripheral blood. The rearrangement joins TRBV11-3 to TRBJ2-1; perhaps TRBD1 as D (6 bases). The CDR3 sequence is CASSSRDKGEQFF. The CDR3 coding sequence is TGTGCCAGCAGCTCTAGGGACAAGGGTGAGCAGTTCTTC.